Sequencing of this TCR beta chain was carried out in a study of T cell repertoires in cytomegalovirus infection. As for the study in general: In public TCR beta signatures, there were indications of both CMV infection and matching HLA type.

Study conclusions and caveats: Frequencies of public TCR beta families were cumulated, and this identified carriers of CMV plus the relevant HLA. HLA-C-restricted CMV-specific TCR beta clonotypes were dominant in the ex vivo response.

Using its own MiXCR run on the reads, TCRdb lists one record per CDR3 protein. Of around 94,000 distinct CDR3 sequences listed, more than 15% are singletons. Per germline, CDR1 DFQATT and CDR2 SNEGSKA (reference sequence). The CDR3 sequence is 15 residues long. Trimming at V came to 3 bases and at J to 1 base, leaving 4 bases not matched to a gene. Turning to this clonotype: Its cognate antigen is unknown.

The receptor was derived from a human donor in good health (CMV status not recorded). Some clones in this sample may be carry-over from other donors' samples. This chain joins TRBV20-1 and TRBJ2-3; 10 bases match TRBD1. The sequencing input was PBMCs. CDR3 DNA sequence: TGCAGTGCTAGTGGGACAGGGGTGGGCACAGATACGCAGTATTTT. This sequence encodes CSASGTGVGTDTQYF.